Reported below is one T cell receptor beta chain. This sample is drawn from a study of cytomegalovirus exposure and HLA in healthy donors. Study as a whole: In an early release, HLA-typed donors contributed 77 million or so unique TCR sequences.

Primers for the PCR totalled 60 Vbeta and 13 Jbeta. TCRdb's copy holds only in-frame clones and misses some; the assay was immunoSEQ multiplex PCR. The sample contains 95,000 to 100,000 clones, 65% to 75% of which appear only once. Trimming removed 1 base at V and 2 bases at J, with 6 bases between. CDR1 is MDHEN, CDR2 SYDVKM, per germline. The CDR3 length is 13 residues. The chain links TRBV28 to TRBJ2-7, with D uncertain. The sequence derives from a woman in her thirties or forties in good health and CMV-seronegative. The sequencing sample was made of PBMCs. As DNA, the CDR3 is TGTGCCAGCAGTTTATCAGTGGCCTACGAGCAGTACTTC. This codes for CASSLSVAYEQYF. The full variable domain, rest sourced from reference TRBV28 and TRBJ2-7, is DVKVTQSSRYLVKRTGEKVFLECVQDMDHENMFWYRQDPGLGLRLIYFSYDVKMKEKGDIPEGYSVSREKKERFSLILESASTNQTSMYLCASSLSVAYEQYFGPGTRLTVT.